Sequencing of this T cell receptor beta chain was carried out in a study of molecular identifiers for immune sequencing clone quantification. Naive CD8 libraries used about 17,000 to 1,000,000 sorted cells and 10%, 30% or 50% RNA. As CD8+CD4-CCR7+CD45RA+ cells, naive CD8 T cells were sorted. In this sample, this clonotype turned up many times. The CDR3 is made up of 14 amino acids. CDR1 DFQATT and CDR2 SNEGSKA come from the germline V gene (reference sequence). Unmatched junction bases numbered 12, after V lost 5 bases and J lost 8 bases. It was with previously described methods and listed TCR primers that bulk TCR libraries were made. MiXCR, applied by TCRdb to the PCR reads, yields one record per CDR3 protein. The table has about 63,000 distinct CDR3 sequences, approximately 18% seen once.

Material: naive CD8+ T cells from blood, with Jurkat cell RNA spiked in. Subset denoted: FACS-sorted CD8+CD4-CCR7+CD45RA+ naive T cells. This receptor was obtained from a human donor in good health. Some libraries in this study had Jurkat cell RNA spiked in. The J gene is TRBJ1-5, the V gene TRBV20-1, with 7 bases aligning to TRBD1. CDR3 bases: TGCAGTGCTCAAAAGGGACAGTGGAAAGAGCCCCAGCATTTT. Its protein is CSAQKGQWKEPQHF.